The 8 T cell receptor beta chains below come from one sample, sequenced in a study of blood T cell repertoires in COVID-19. Measured with immunoSEQ multiplex PCR; TCRdb has only the in-frame clones, and not every one. Counted here are roughly 250,000 clones, about 89% occurring once; the ten biggest clones make up over 7.5%. Sequencing was carried out using peripheral blood. These receptor sequences come from a man aged 35-49 years who had recovered from COVID-19.

The rearrangement joins TRBV9 to TRBJ2-7; maybe TRBD1 (6 bases). The germline V and J ends were trimmed by 2 bases and 5 bases, with 17 bases remaining between them. Germline-derived CDR1 and CDR2 are SGDLS and YYNGEE. This CDR3 has 15 residues. CDR3 sequence (DNA): TGTGCCAGCAGCGTGGGCGTTGGACAGAACCACGAGCAGTACTTC. As protein: CASSVGVGQNHEQYF.

The rearrangement links TRBV7-2 to TRBJ1-2, with TRBD1 identical over 7 bases. Germline CDR1 and CDR2: SGHTA and FQGNSA. The CDR3 is 13 residues long. The trim removed 6 bases at V and 7 bases at J, leaving 8 bases unmatched. The CDR3 region has the DNA TGTGCCAGCAGACGGGACAGCCGACCTGGCTACACCTTC. It specifies CASRRDSRPGYTF.

The rearrangement joins TRBV24-1 to TRBJ2-1; D is perhaps TRBD2 (6 bases). The CDR3 contains 13 residues. The germline V gene encodes CDR1 KGHDR and CDR2 SFDVKD. V was shortened by 3 bases and J by 10 bases, with 12 bases between the two germline ends. This CDR3 is CATSDSYREEQFF. CDR3 coding DNA: TGTGCCACCAGTGATAGCTACCGGGAGGAGCAGTTCTTC.

This chain links TRBV5-4 with TRBJ2-7; 8 bases fit TRBD1. Trimming at V came to 4 bases and at J to 1 base, leaving 4 bases not matched to a gene. The CDR3 is made up of 14 amino acids. Germline CDR1 is SGHNT and CDR2 is YYREEE (reference sequence). DNA of the CDR3: TGTGCCAGCAGCCTAGACAGGGGATCCTACGAGCAGTACTTC. The encoded protein is CASSLDRGSYEQYF. Full variable domain (outside the CDR3, taken from reference TRBV5-4 and TRBJ2-7): ETGVTQSPTHLIKTRGQQVTLRCSSQSGHNTVSWYQQALGQGPQFIFQYYREEENGRGNFPPRFSGLQFPNYSSELNVNALELDDSALYLCASSLDRGSYEQYFGPGTRLTVT.

The chain links TRBV28 to TRBJ1-2, with D hard to call. The CDR3 length is 12 residues. V lost 8 bases and J 2 bases, leaving 9 bases between the germline ends. CDR1 is MDHEN and CDR2 is SYDVKM in the germline V gene. In DNA form, the CDR3 reads TGTGCCAGCGGTGTGCTAAACTATGGCTACACCTTC. It translates to CASGVLNYGYTF.

The chain employs TRBV15 and TRBJ2-7; 8 bases fit TRBD1. V lost 1 base and J lost 6; bases outside the gene matches: 2. CDR3 length equals 13 residues. Germline V gives CDR1 LNHNV, CDR2 YYDKDF (reference sequence). In nucleotides, the CDR3 is TGTGCCACCAGCAGAGGGACAGGGATCGAGCAGTACTTC. Translating it yields CATSRGTGIEQYF. Full variable domain (missing parts from reference TRBV15 and TRBJ2-7): DAMVIQNPRYQVTQFGKPVTLSCSQTLNHNVMYWYQQKSSQAPKLLFHYYDKDFNNEADTPDNFQSRRPNTSFCFLDIRSPGLGDTAMYLCATSRGTGIEQYFGPGTRLTVT.

About this clone itself: The CDR3 does not end in the conserved phenylalanine or tryptophan, so this is likely a read error. It is unclear where the CDR3 begins or ends on the DNA, so no DNA is shown, and the CDR3 is as TCRdb lists it. The chain is built from TRBV23-1 and TRBJ2-7; the table's D call, TRBD1, has no DNA check behind it. TRBV23-1 is known as an ORF, though its function is uncertain. The CDR3 length is 8 residues, termini included. This CDR3 is CARRRALA.

The chain uses TRBV4-1 and TRBJ2-7; possibly TRBD1 for D (5 bases). This CDR3 comprises 14 residues. CDR1 and CDR2 (germline): MGHRA, YSYEKL. V lost 1 base and J lost 7, with 14 bases in between. Here the CDR3 reads CASSQVQVGKEQYF. The CDR3 nucleotides are TGCGCCAGCAGCCAAGTACAGGTGGGGAAAGAGCAGTACTTC.